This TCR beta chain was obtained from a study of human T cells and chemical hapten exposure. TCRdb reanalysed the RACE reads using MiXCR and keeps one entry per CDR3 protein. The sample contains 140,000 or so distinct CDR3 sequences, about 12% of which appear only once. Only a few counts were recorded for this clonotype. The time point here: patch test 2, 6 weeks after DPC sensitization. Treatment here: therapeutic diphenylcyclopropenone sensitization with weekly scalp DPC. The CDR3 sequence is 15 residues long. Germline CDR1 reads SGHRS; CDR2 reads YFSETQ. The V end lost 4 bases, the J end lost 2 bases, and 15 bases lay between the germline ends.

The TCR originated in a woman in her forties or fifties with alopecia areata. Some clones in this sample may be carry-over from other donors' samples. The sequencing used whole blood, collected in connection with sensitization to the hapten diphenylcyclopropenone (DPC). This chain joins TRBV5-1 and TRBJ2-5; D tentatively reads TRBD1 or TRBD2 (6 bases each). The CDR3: CASSRTGARQETQYF. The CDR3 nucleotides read TGCGCCAGCAGCAGGACGGGGGCAAGGCAAGAGACCCAGTACTTC.